This section outlines one T cell receptor beta chain sequence together with its context. These data originate in a study of tumour-infiltrating T cells in Burkitt lymphoma. Study information: Productive clonality predicted overall and progression-free survival.

The CDR3 length is 15 residues. Germline lookup yields CDR1 SNHLY and CDR2 FYNNEI. The V segment lost 0 bases and the J segment 7 bases; nucleotides outside the gene matches: 8. Only in-frame clones appear in the TCRdb table, and some are missing; sequencing was by immunoSEQ multiplex PCR. The table shows approximately 14,000 clones, with over 75% occurring only once. Sample: tumor tissue. The sequence was collected from a human donor with diffuse large B-cell lymphoma. V and J are TRBV2 and TRBJ1-1, with 7 bases lining up with TRBD1. This CDR3 reads CASSEARGGGGEAFF. The CDR3 nucleotides read TGTGCCAGCAGTGAAGCGCGAGGGGGCGGAGGTGAAGCTTTCTTT.